This section outlines one T cell receptor (beta chain) sequence together with its context. This clone may be a read error of a much larger clone one base away. The sample carries other DNA sequences with the same CDR3. The data stem from a study of blood T cell repertoires in COVID-19. Method: immunoSEQ multiplex PCR; TCRdb's copy keeps in-frame clones and lacks some. Of tens of thousands of clones in the sample, about 80% were seen once. Trimming cost V 3 bases and J 6 bases, with 6 bases left between them. The CDR3 spans 12 residues. Germline assignment: CDR1 SGHDT and CDR2 YYEEEE. Source material: peripheral blood. The V gene is TRBV5-6, the J gene TRBJ2-2; D remains unclear. This receptor was identified in a human donor in a cohort sampled during active COVID-19. CDR3 DNA sequence: TGTGCCAGCAGCTGGAGTTCCGGGGAGCTGTTTTTT. The encoded protein is CASSWSSGELFF.